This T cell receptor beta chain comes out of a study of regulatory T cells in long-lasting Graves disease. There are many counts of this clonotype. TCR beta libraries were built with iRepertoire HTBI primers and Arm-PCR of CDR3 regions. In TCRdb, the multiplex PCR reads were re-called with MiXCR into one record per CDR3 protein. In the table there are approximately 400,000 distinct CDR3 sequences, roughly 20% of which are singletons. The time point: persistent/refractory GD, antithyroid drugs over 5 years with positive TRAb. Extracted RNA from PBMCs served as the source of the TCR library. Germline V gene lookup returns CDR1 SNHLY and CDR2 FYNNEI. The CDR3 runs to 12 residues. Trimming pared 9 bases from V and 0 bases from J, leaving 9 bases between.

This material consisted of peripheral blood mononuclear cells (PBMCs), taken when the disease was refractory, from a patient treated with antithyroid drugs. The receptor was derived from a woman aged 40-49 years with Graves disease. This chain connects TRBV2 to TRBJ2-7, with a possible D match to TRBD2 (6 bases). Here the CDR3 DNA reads TGTGCCAGGTCGACTAGCTCCTACGAGCAGTACTTC. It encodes CARSTSSYEQYF.